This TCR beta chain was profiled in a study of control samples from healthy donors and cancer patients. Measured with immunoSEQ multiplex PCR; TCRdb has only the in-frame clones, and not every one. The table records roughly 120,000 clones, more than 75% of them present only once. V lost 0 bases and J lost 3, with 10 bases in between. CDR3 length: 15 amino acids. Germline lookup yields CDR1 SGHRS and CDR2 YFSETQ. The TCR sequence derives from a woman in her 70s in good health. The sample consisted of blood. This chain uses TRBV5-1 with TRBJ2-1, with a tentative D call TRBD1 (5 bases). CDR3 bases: TGCGCCAGCAGCTTGGAGCAGGGCCACTACAATGAGCAGTTCTTC. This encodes CASSLEQGHYNEQFF. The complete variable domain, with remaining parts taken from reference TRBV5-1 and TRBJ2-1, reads KAGVTQTPRYLIKTRGQQVTLSCSPISGHRSVSWYQQTPGQGLQFLFEYFSETQRNKGNFPGRFSGRQFSNSRSEMNVSTLELGDSALYLCASSLEQGHYNEQFFGPGTRLTVL.